Listed below are T cell receptor beta chains from one sample, sequenced in a study of CD8+CD57+ T cells in acquired aplastic anemia. A single record per CDR3 protein comes from TCRdb applying MiXCR to the reads. The sample has hundreds of thousands of distinct CDR3 sequences, 65% to 75% seen once; the top ten hold under 5%. Sequencing input: sorted CD4+, CD8+, or CD8+CD57+ T cells (not recorded which) from PBMCs. The receptors shown here come from a human donor in good health, serving as a control. The CDR3 runs from the conserved cysteine through the conserved F or W. A D gene is named only where the DNA matches it firmly. Clone size appears in some rows only: once, few, many, or a class for an expanded clone.

size	D	V	J	CDR3	DNA
-	TRBD1	TRBV12-3/TRBV12-4	TRBJ1-2	CASTKSTGGHGYTF	TGTGCCAGCACCAAGTCGACAGGGGGGCATGGCTACACCTTC
few	-	TRBV9	TRBJ2-2	CASSVPGGELFF	TGTGCCAGCAGCGTCCCAGGCGGGGAGCTGTTTTTT
many	-	TRBV7-2	TRBJ2-7	CASTNDGASYEQYF	TGTGCCAGCACCAATGACGGGGCCTCCTACGAGCAGTACTTC
-	-	TRBV9	TRBJ1-2	CASSASLGRGNETF	TGTGCCAGCAGCGCATCATTGGGGCGGGGGAACGAAACCTTC
many	-	TRBV11-3	TRBJ2-5	CASSLAGSEETQYF	TGTGCCAGCAGCTTAGCAGGGTCGGAAGAGACCCAGTACTTC
many	-	TRBV6-1	TRBJ1-2	CASSPTRTEYGYTF	TGTGCCAGCAGTCCGACCCGGACTGAATATGGCTACACCTTC
many	-	TRBV6-5	TRBJ2-1	CASSPIRHHNEQFF	TGTGCCAGCAGCCCAATCCGGCACCACAATGAGCAGTTCTTC
-	-	TRBV6-6	TRBJ2-3	CASSYSRGGGGVGAQYF	TGTGCCAGCAGTTACTCGAGAGGGGGCGGCGGGGTAGGAGCGCAGTATTTT
-	-	TRBV7-3	TRBJ2-7	CAIAGEAEEYF	TGTGCCATCGCCGGGGAGGCCGAGGAGTACTTC
-	TRBD1	TRBV12-3/TRBV12-4	TRBJ1-6	CASRSGQGDNSPLHF	TGTGCCAGCAGGTCCGGACAGGGAGATAATTCACCCCTCCACTTT
-	-	TRBV10-3	TRBJ1-2	CAISGGAGGRYGYTF	TGTGCCATCAGCGGTGGGGCTGGGGGTCGATATGGCTACACCTTC
-	-	TRBV7-9	TRBJ2-5	CASSVEKGETQYF	TGTGCCAGCAGCGTGGAGAAGGGGGAGACCCAGTACTTC
-	-	TRBV2	TRBJ1-2	CASSAPGTGAYGDTF	TGTGCCAGCAGCGCCCCCGGGACCGGGGCCTATGGGGACACCTTC
once	-	TRBV7-8	TRBJ1-6	CASSLRGSPNSPLHF	TGTGCCAGCAGCCTCAGGGGCTCCCCTAATTCACCCCTCCACTTT
few	-	TRBV7-8	TRBJ1-1	CASSWPGGRTEAFF	TGTGCCAGCAGCTGGCCGGGGGGCCGCACTGAAGCTTTCTTT
-	TRBD1	TRBV12-5	TRBJ2-7	CASSHRQGTYEQCF	TGTGCCAGCTCCCACCGACAGGGTACCTACGAGCAGTGCTTC
-	TRBD1	TRBV7-9	TRBJ1-1	CASSLAWGQTNTEAFF	TGTGCCAGCAGCTTAGCGTGGGGACAGACAAACACTGAAGCTTTCTTT
many	-	TRBV5-1	TRBJ2-2	CASSLGTNTGELFF	TGCGCCAGCAGCTTGGGAACGAACACCGGGGAGCTGTTTTTT
-	-	TRBV19	TRBJ2-2	CASSMMDLSWTGELFF	TGTGCCAGTAGTATGATGGACCTTTCGTGGACCGGGGAGCTGTTTTTT
many	-	TRBV2	TRBJ2-5	CAKSGLGETQYF	TGTGCTAAAAGCGGGTTAGGAGAGACCCAGTACTTC
-	-	TRBV5-1	TRBJ2-5	CASNLVSGENQYF	TGCGCCAGCAACTTGGTATCCGGCGAAAACCAGTACTTC
-	TRBD1	TRBV4-3	TRBJ2-7	CASSHGTGGFYEQYF	TGCGCCAGCAGCCACGGAACAGGGGGCTTCTACGAGCAGTACTTC
-	TRBD1	TRBV19	TRBJ1-2	CASRRDRGGYTF	TGTGCCAGTAGGAGGGACAGGGGCGGCTACACCTTC
-	-	TRBV2	TRBJ1-6	CASRKWDRTSPLHF	TGTGCCAGCAGAAAGTGGGACCGGACATCACCCCTCCACTTT
few	-	TRBV7-6	TRBJ2-1	CASSLGGTSYNEQFF	TGTGCCAGCAGCTTGGGCGGTACCTCCTACAATGAGCAGTTCTTC
-	TRBD1	TRBV7-9	TRBJ1-2	CASSPGLDRHGYTF	TGTGCCAGCAGCCCCGGTCTGGACAGGCATGGCTACACCTTC
-	-	TRBV7-3	TRBJ2-3	CASSQNGRKGTDTQYF	TGTGCCAGCAGCCAAAACGGACGTAAGGGCACAGATACGCAGTATTTT
-	-	TRBV7-2	TRBJ1-5	CASSLFGSYEQYFPQHF	TGTGCCAGCAGCTTATTCGGAAGTTACGAGCAGTACTTCCCCCAGCATTTT
many	-	TRBV20-1	TRBJ2-5	CSASDFRQETQYF	TGCAGTGCTAGTGATTTCAGACAAGAGACCCAGTACTTC
-	TRBD1	TRBV7-9	TRBJ1-2	CASSGDRGWGGKYGYTF	TGTGCCAGCAGCGGAGACAGGGGGTGGGGGGGTAAATATGGCTACACCTTC